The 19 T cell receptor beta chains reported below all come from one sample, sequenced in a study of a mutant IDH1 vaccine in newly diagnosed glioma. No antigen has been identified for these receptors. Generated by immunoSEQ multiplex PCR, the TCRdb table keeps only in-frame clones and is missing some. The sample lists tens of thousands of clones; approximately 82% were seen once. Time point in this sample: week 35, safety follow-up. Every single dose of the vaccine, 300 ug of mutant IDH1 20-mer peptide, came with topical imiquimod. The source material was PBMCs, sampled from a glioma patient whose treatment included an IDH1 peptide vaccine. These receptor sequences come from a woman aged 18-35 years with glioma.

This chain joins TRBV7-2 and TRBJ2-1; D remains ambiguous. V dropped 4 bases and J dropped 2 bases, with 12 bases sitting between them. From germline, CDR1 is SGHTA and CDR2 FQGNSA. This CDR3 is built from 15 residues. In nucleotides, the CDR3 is TGTGCCAGCAGCTACAGAGCCTTCACCTACAATGAGCAGTTCTTC. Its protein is CASSYRAFTYNEQFF.

This CDR3 is CASSPPTSGRQETQYF. CDR3 DNA sequence: TGTGCCAGCTCACCACCGACTAGCGGGCGGCAAGAGACCCAGTACTTC. The gene calls are TRBV18 and TRBJ2-5; 10 nucleotides agree with TRBD2. V dropped 0 bases and J dropped 2; count of bases not matched to a gene: 3. This CDR3 comprises 16 residues. Germline-derived CDR1 and CDR2 are KGHSH and LQKENI.

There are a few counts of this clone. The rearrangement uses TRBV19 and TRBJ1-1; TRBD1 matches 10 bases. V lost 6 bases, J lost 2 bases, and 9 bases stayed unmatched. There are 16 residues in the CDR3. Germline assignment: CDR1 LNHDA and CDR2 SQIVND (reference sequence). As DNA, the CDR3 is TGTGCCAGTAGCAATCCGACAGGGGGCGGTAACACTGAAGCTTTCTTT. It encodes CASSNPTGGGNTEAFF.

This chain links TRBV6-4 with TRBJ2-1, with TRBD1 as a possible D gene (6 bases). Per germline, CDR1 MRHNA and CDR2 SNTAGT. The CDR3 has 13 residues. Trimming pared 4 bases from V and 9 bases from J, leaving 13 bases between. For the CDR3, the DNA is TGTGCCAGCAGTGGCAAAACAGGGACTGAGCAGTTCTTC. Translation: CASSGKTGTEQFF.

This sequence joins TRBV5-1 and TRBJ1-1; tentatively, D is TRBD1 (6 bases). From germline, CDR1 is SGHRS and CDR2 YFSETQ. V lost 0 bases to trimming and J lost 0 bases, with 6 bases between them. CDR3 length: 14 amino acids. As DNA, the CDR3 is TGCGCCAGCAGCTTGGGGACAGTGAACACTGAAGCTTTCTTT. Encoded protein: CASSLGTVNTEAFF.

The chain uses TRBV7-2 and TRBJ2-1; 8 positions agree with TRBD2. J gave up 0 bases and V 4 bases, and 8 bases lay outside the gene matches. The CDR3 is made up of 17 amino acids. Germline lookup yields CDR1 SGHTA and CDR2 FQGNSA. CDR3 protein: CASSSRTSGSSYNEQFF. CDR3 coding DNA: TGTGCCAGCAGCTCCAGAACTAGCGGCAGCTCCTACAATGAGCAGTTCTTC.

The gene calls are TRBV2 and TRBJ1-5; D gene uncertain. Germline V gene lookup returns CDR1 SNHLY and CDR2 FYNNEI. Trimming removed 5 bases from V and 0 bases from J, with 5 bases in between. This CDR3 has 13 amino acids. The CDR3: CASSLNSNQPQHF. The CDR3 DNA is TGTGCCAGCAGTCTTAATAGCAATCAGCCCCAGCATTTT. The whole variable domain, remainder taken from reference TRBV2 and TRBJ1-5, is EPEVTQTPSHQVTQMGQEVILRCVPISNHLYFYWYRQILGQKVEFLVSFYNNEISEKSEIFDDQFSVERPDGSNFTLKIRSTKLEDSAMYFCASSLNSNQPQHFGDGTRLSIL.

The CDR3: CASNGGGAGELFF. The CDR3 nucleotides are TGTGCCAGCAACGGCGGGGGGGCCGGGGAGCTGTTTTTT. The chain is built from TRBV7-8 and TRBJ2-2, with 9 bases lining up with TRBD2. CDR1 and CDR2 (germline): SGHVS, FQNEAQ. The V segment lost 7 bases and the J segment 6 bases; nucleotides outside the gene matches: 3. The CDR3 contains 13 residues.

The chain's CDR3 is CASSLAGPQAEQFF. DNA of the CDR3: TGTGCCAGCAGCTTAGCAGGCCCGCAGGCGGAGCAGTTCTTC. The V call is TRBV7-9, the J call TRBJ2-1; D uncertain. Germline lookup yields CDR1 SEHNR and CDR2 FQNEAQ (reference sequence). CDR3 size: 14 residues. Trimming cost V 0 bases and J 10 bases, with 13 bases left between them.

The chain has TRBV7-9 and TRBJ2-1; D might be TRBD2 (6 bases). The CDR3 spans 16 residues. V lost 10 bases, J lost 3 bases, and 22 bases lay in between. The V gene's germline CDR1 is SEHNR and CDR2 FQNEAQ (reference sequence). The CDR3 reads CANSPSWREDYNEQFF. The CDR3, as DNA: TGTGCCAACTCCCCCAGTTGGCGGGAAGACTACAATGAGCAGTTCTTC.

CDR3 coding DNA: TGTGCCAGCAGCTTAGTCGGCAACTCTGGAAACACCATATATTTT. Translating it yields CASSLVGNSGNTIYF. The chain joins TRBV7-2 to TRBJ1-3; no reliable D call. V was pared by 1 base and J by 0 bases, with 7 bases between. The germline V gene encodes CDR1 SGHTA and CDR2 FQGNSA. The CDR3 consists of 15 residues.

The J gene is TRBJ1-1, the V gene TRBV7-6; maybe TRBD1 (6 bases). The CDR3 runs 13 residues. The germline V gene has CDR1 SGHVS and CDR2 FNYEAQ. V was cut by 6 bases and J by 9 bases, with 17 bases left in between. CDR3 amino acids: CASRDTNTGKAFF. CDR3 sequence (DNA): TGTGCCAGCAGAGATACTAACACAGGGAAAGCTTTCTTT.

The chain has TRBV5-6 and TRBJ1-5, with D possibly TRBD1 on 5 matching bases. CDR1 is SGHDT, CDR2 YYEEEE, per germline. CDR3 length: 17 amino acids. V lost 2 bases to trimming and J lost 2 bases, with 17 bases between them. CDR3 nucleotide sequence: TGTGCCAGCAGCTTAACCTCAGGGTCCGTAGGCAATCAGCCCCAGCATTTT. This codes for CASSLTSGSVGNQPQHF.

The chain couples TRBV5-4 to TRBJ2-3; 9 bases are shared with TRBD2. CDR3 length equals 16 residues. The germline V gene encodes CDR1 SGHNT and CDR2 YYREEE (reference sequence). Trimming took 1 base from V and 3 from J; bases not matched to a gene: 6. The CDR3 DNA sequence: TGTGCCAGCAGCTTGTTAGCGGGAGTCGGGACAGATACGCAGTATTTT. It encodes CASSLLAGVGTDTQYF.

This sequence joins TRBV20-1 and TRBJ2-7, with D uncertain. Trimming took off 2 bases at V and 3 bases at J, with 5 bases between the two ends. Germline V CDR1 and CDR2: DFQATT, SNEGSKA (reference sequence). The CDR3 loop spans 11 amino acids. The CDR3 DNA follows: TGCAGTGCTAGACGTGGCTACGAGCAGTACTTC. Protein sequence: CSARRGYEQYF.

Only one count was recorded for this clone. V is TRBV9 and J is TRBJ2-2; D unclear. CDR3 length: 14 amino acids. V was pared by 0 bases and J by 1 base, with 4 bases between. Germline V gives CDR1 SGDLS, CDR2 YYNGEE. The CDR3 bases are TGTGCCAGCAGCGTAGCAGTGAACACCGGGGAGCTGTTTTTT. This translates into CASSVAVNTGELFF.

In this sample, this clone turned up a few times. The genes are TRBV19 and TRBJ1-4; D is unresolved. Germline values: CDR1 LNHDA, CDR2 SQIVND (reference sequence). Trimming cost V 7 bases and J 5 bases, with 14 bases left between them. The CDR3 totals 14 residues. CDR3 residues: CASNSAASNEKLFF. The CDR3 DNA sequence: TGTGCCAGTAATTCGGCGGCCTCAAATGAAAAACTGTTTTTT. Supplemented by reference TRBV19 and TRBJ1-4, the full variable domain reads DGGITQSPKYLFRKEGQNVTLSCEQNLNHDAMYWYRQDPGQGLRLIYYSQIVNDFQKGDIAEGYSVSREKKESFPLTVTSAQKNPTAFYLCASNSAASNEKLFFGSGTQLSVL.

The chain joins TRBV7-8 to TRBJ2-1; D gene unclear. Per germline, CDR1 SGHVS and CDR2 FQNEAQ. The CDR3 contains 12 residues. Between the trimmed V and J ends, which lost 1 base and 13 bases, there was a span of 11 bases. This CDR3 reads CASSLVKGGQFF. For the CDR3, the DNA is TGTGCCAGCAGCTTAGTTAAGGGTGGTCAGTTCTTC.

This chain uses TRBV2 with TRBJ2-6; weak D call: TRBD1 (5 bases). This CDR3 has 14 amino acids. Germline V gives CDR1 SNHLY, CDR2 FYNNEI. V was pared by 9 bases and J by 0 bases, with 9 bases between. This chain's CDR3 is CASKGDSGANVLTF. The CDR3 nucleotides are TGTGCCAGTAAAGGGGACTCTGGGGCCAACGTCCTGACTTTC.